This T cell receptor beta chain appears in the sequencing data of a study of cytomegalovirus exposure and HLA in healthy donors. Germline V gives CDR1 MNHEY, CDR2 SMNVEV (reference sequence). The germline V and J ends were trimmed by 6 bases and 1 base, with 11 bases remaining between them. CDR3 size: 14 residues. PCR used 60 Vbeta primers and 13 Jbeta primers. Sequencing used immunoSEQ multiplex PCR; TCRdb keeps in-frame clones, though not all of them. The sample carries fewer than 200,000 clones, around 63% recorded once. Overall study results and limits: Later analysis identified a missense DCLRE1C variant that was linked to TCR beta V- and J-gene trimming. About 87% or about 30% of the time was how often most TCR beta V segments were productive, according to an earlier analysis. Cytomegalovirus association was listed for approximately 150 TCR beta chains.

Points on this clone: Its specificity is not known.

The receptor comes from a woman younger than 35 in good health and CMV-seropositive. The chain carries TRBV27 and TRBJ2-3; D may be TRBD1 (5 bases). The sequencing sample was made of PBMCs. CDR3 nucleotides: TGTGCCAGCAGGCCTATAGGGGGCACAGATACGCAGTATTTT. The encoded protein is CASRPIGGTDTQYF.